This T cell receptor beta chain was captured by sequencing in a study of blood T cell repertoires in COVID-19. V lost 1 base to trimming and J lost 8 bases, with 9 bases between them. The CDR3 consists of 12 residues. Germline CDR1 and CDR2: SGHTS and YDEGEE. Sequencing used immunoSEQ multiplex PCR; TCRdb keeps in-frame clones, though not all of them. This sample has 390,000 or so clones, with about 87% found just once. The sample taken for sequencing was PBMCs or T cells enriched from blood (not recorded which). This receptor was identified in a woman between 45 and 60 years old who had recovered from COVID-19. This sequence joins TRBV5-8 and TRBJ1-2; D not resolved. CDR3 protein: CASSLSFYGYTF. CDR3 nucleotide sequence: TGTGCCAGCAGCTTGAGTTTCTACGGCTACACCTTC.